The clone carrying this TCR beta chain has only one observation. Its antigen is unidentified. These data originate in a study of cytomegalovirus exposure and HLA in healthy donors. Overall study results and limits: Analysis performed later found under 20,000 TCR beta sequences associated with HLA alleles at 0.05 false discovery rate. CMV antigen specificity was confirmed in vitro for a few CMV-associated chains.

V lost 5 bases, J lost 7 bases, and 13 bases stayed unmatched. This CDR3 region has 15 residues. The germline V gene encodes CDR1 MGHDK and CDR2 SYGVNS. Primers: 60 Vbeta forward and 13 Jbeta reverse. The assay was immunoSEQ multiplex PCR, and TCRdb's table has in-frame clones only and misses some. Among approximately 190,000 clones, 81% were seen once, and the ten largest hold about 3.5%. The TCR was taken from a man between 35 and 55 years old in good health and CMV-seropositive. Material for sequencing was PBMCs. V and J are TRBV25-1 and TRBJ2-7, with 8 nucleotides matching TRBD2. CDR3 residues: CASSPGGGRTSEQYF. CDR3 sequence (DNA): TGTGCCAGCAGTCCCGGGGGGGGGCGAACGAGTGAGCAGTACTTC.